One and the same sample provided the 12 T cell receptor beta chains below, sequenced in a study of cytomegalovirus exposure and HLA in healthy donors. It was with 60 Vbeta and 13 Jbeta primers that the PCR ran. The table came from immunoSEQ multiplex PCR; TCRdb's copy has only in-frame clones and leaves some out. The sample has over 200,000 clones; approximately 78% are singletons. The specimen was PBMCs. Every receptor here comes from a male donor in good health and CMV-seronegative.

The chain is built from TRBV29-1 and TRBJ1-5; 9 bases fit TRBD1. This CDR3 has 14 residues. The V gene's germline CDR1 is SQVTM and CDR2 ANQGSEA. The ends lost 4 bases at V and 5 bases at J; junction bases unmatched: 6. CDR3 protein: CSVVTGGHDQPQHF. DNA of the CDR3: TGCAGCGTTGTCACAGGGGGCCATGATCAGCCCCAGCATTTT.

This clone turned up a few times. The rearrangement links TRBV28 to TRBJ1-4; the D is unclear. Germline CDR1 MDHEN, CDR2 SYDVKM. The CDR3 sequence is 12 residues long. With 4 bases removed from V and 8 bases from J, the gap between germline ends came to 8 bases. Here the CDR3 DNA reads TGTGCCAGCAGTTCAAATGTGGAAAAACTGTTTTTT. Protein product: CASSSNVEKLFF.

CDR3 amino acids: CASSLRVTGGNGYTF. In nucleotides, the CDR3 is TGTGCCAGCAGTTTAAGGGTAACAGGGGGTAATGGCTACACCTTC. The chain uses TRBV28 and TRBJ1-2; 8 nucleotides align to TRBD1. This CDR3 has 15 amino acids. CDR1 and CDR2 from the germline V gene are MDHEN and SYDVKM. V was pared by 2 bases and J by 6 bases, with 8 bases of the junction left unmatched.

The chain recombines TRBV7-6 with TRBJ1-1; 7 bases are a match to TRBD1. The trim removed 8 bases at V and 1 base at J, leaving 7 bases unmatched. CDR3 length: 14 residues. The germline gives CDR1 SGHVS, CDR2 FNYEAQ. Here the CDR3 DNA reads TGTGCCAGCGGCAGAGACAGGGCGAACACTGAAGCTTTCTTT. It specifies CASGRDRANTEAFF.

The V gene is TRBV10-2, the J gene TRBJ1-5; 10 nucleotides agree with TRBD1. The length of the CDR3 is 18 residues. After removal of 5 bases from V and 4 bases from J, the junction contained 14 bases not matched to a gene. Per the germline V gene, CDR1 is WSHSY and CDR2 is SAAADI. The CDR3 DNA is TGCGCCAGCAGTCATTCCCGGGACAGGGGATCCAGGAATCAGCCCCAGCATTTT. Its translation is CASSHSRDRGSRNQPQHF.

The chain is built from TRBV6-1 and TRBJ1-2, with 8 bases identical to TRBD1. J gave up 3 bases and V 2 bases, and 5 bases lay outside the gene matches. CDR1 is MNHNS, CDR2 SASEGT, per germline. The CDR3 is made up of 15 amino acids. CDR3 bases: TGTGCCAGCAGTGAATCAGGGGGCAGAGACTATGGCTACACCTTC. Encoded protein: CASSESGGRDYGYTF.

The chain is built from TRBV19 and TRBJ2-2; D uncertain. V lost 8 bases to trimming and J lost 6 bases, with 16 bases between them. CDR3 length equals 14 residues. Germline CDR1 and CDR2: LNHDA and SQIVND (reference sequence). CDR3 nucleotides: TGTGCCAGTCAAATCCGAACTTTGGCCGGGGAGCTGTTTTTT. It codes for CASQIRTLAGELFF. Based on the CDR3 plus reference TRBV19 and TRBJ2-2, the full variable domain is DGGITQSPKYLFRKEGQNVTLSCEQNLNHDAMYWYRQDPGQGLRLIYYSQIVNDFQKGDIAEGYSVSREKKESFPLTVTSAQKNPTAFYLCASQIRTLAGELFFGEGSRLTVL.

This clone turned up a few times. J is TRBJ1-2 and V is TRBV5-6, with TRBD1 matching over 7 bases. Germline V gene lookup returns CDR1 SGHDT and CDR2 YYEEEE. The CDR3 is made up of 14 amino acids. Losses at the gene ends were 1 base for V and 4 bases for J; bases not matched to a gene: 4. The CDR3 sequence: CASSLIGGGYGYTF. For the CDR3, the DNA is TGTGCCAGCAGCTTGATAGGGGGCGGCTATGGCTACACCTTC.

V usage is TRBV28 and J usage is TRBJ1-2, with 9 nucleotides matching TRBD1. The germline CDR1 and CDR2 sequences are MDHEN and SYDVKM. Trimming took 7 bases from V and 6 from J; bases not matched to a gene: 12. The CDR3 has 15 residues. The CDR3 sequence: CASNGPGTGNHGYTF. The DNA of the CDR3 is TGTGCCAGCAACGGACCTGGGACAGGGAATCATGGCTACACCTTC.

V and J are TRBV6-1 and TRBJ1-5; 9 positions match TRBD1. Germline V gene lookup returns CDR1 MNHNS and CDR2 SASEGT. The CDR3 totals 18 residues. The J segment lost 3 bases and the V segment lost 0 bases, leaving 9 bases of the junction unmatched. The CDR3: CASSEARDRERANQPQHF. The CDR3 bases are TGTGCCAGCAGTGAAGCGCGGGACAGGGAACGTGCCAATCAGCCCCAGCATTTT.

The chain uses TRBV18 and TRBJ1-2; tentative D call: TRBD1 (6 bases). CDR3 length: 15 amino acids. Germline V CDR1 and CDR2: KGHSH, LQKENI. V was cut by 3 bases and J by 8 bases, with 19 bases left in between. The CDR3 here is CASSPEGQTRSGYTF. The CDR3 DNA follows: TGTGCCAGCTCACCGGAAGGACAGACAAGGAGCGGCTACACCTTC.

The J gene is TRBJ2-2, the V gene TRBV10-2; D unclear. CDR1 is WSHSY and CDR2 is SAAADI in the germline V gene. This CDR3 comprises 14 residues. V shed 8 bases and J shed 5 bases, with 15 bases lying between them. For the CDR3, the DNA is TGCGCCAGCTCCCCATTGCAAACTACCGGGGAGCTGTTTTTT. The encoded protein is CASSPLQTTGELFF.